One and the same sample provided the 17 T cell receptor beta chains below, sequenced in a study of cytotoxic CD8 clonotypes in ibrutinib-treated CLL. Generated by immunoSEQ multiplex PCR, the TCRdb table keeps only in-frame clones and is missing some. The sample has around 200,000 clones, about 75% seen once. The material sequenced was PBMCs, taken after 12 months of ibrutinib treatment. The receptors here all came from a human donor with chronic lymphocytic leukemia.

This chain uses TRBV30 with TRBJ2-3; unclear D gene. V was cut by 0 bases and J by 9 bases, with 10 bases left in between. The CDR3 runs 12 residues. Germline CDR1 GTSNPN, CDR2 SVGIG (reference sequence). The CDR3 coding sequence is TGTGCCTGGAGTGTAAGTTCCCAAACGCAGTATTTT. Translation gives CAWSVSSQTQYF.

The sample holds a few counts of this clone. The rearrangement uses TRBV27 and TRBJ1-2; the D is unclear. The ends were cut back, 2 bases at V and 5 bases at J, with 15 bases in the middle. The germline V gene has CDR1 MNHEY and CDR2 SMNVEV (reference sequence). This CDR3 spans 15 amino acids. In DNA form, the CDR3 reads TGTGCCAGCAGTTTAGGGTCGCGTGGGAGGTATGGCTACACCTTC. This encodes CASSLGSRGRYGYTF.

V gene TRBV4-1 combines with J gene TRBJ2-7, with a weak D call TRBD2 (6 bases). There are 14 residues in the CDR3. Germline values: CDR1 MGHRA, CDR2 YSYEKL. V lost 0 bases and J 6 bases, leaving 12 bases between the germline ends. The DNA for the CDR3 is TGCGCCAGCAGCCAAGACGAGGTGGGGGGCGAGCAGTACTTC. Its translation: CASSQDEVGGEQYF.

The genes are TRBV18 and TRBJ1-1, with D maybe TRBD1 (5 bases). CDR1 and CDR2 from the germline V gene are KGHSH and LQKENI. Trimming took 0 bases from V and 3 from J, leaving 14 bases between them. The CDR3 length is 16 residues. The CDR3 DNA sequence: TGTGCCAGCTCACCACCGGTTCGGGGGATGGACACTGAAGCTTTCTTT. It yields the protein CASSPPVRGMDTEAFF.

This clone appeared once. The sample has other DNA sequences that encode this CDR3 too. This chain uses TRBV6-1 with TRBJ2-3; D is undetermined. Germline V CDR1 and CDR2: MNHNS, SASEGT. CDR3 size: 11 residues. Trimming removed 6 bases from V and 0 bases from J, with 1 base in between. The CDR3 is CASSSTDTQYF. Here the CDR3 DNA reads TGTGCCAGCAGCAGCACAGATACGCAGTATTTT.

The table lists this clone with a few counts. The V and J genes are TRBV7-3 and TRBJ2-3; 8 nucleotides align to TRBD1. This CDR3 contains 14 residues. Germline V lookup: CDR1 SGHTA, CDR2 FQGTGA. V gave up 4 bases and J gave up 1 base; unmatched junction bases: 1. For the CDR3, the DNA is TGTGCCAGCAGCTCAGGGGGCGGCACAGATACGCAGTATTTT. Amino acids: CASSSGGGTDTQYF.

The chain joins TRBV27 to TRBJ1-5, with TRBD1 as a possible D gene (5 bases). The length of the CDR3 is 16 residues. Germline V CDR1 and CDR2: MNHEY, SMNVEV (reference sequence). Deletions cut 5 bases from V and 2 bases from J, with 16 bases between. CDR3 residues: CASSGPAGWGNQPQHF. CDR3 DNA: TGTGCCAGCAGTGGCCCCGCAGGGTGGGGCAATCAGCCCCAGCATTTT.

The V and J genes are TRBV28 and TRBJ2-7; D unclear. V lost 5 bases, J lost 0 bases, and 5 bases lay in between. The CDR3 consists of 12 residues. Germline V gives CDR1 MDHEN, CDR2 SYDVKM. The CDR3 sequence is CASSLTSYEQYF. The CDR3 nucleotides read TGTGCCAGCAGTCTTACCTCCTACGAGCAGTACTTC.

The chain couples TRBV18 to TRBJ2-1; D unclear. Trimming pared 3 bases from V and 0 bases from J, leaving 12 bases between. Per the germline V gene, CDR1 is KGHSH and CDR2 is LQKENI. The CDR3 has 16 amino acids. CDR3 protein: CASSPRLASSYNEQFF. The CDR3 nucleotides read TGTGCCAGCTCACCCCGACTCGCGAGCTCCTACAATGAGCAGTTCTTC.

This clone was seen a handful of times. The gene calls are TRBV29-1 and TRBJ1-5; D is uncertain. Germline CDR1 reads SQVTM; CDR2 reads ANQGSEA. Trimming took 4 bases from V and 3 from J, leaving 10 bases between them. The CDR3 loop spans 13 amino acids. The CDR3 sequence is CSVGSDNNQPQHF. The CDR3 DNA reads TGCAGCGTTGGAAGCGATAACAATCAGCCCCAGCATTTT.

This rearrangement joins TRBV18 to TRBJ2-1, with D unresolved. This CDR3 region has 14 residues. Germline CDR1 KGHSH, CDR2 LQKENI. V shed 0 bases and J shed 7 bases, with 10 bases lying between them. The CDR3 loop reads CASSPPYSRNEQFF. For the CDR3, the DNA is TGTGCCAGCTCACCACCGTACAGTAGAAATGAGCAGTTCTTC.

Turning to this clone: Distinct nucleotide sequences in the sample also encode this CDR3. V usage is TRBV2 and J usage is TRBJ2-2, with D maybe TRBD1 (6 bases). With 4 bases removed from V and 2 bases from J, the gap between germline ends came to 11 bases. Germline V lookup: CDR1 SNHLY, CDR2 FYNNEI. CDR3 length equals 15 residues. As DNA, the CDR3 is TGTGCCAGCAGTGCCGGGACAACAAACACCGGGGAGCTGTTTTTT. Residues: CASSAGTTNTGELFF. The variable domain in full, completed from reference TRBV2 and TRBJ2-2, reads EPEVTQTPSHQVTQMGQEVILRCVPISNHLYFYWYRQILGQKVEFLVSFYNNEISEKSEIFDDQFSVERPDGSNFTLKIRSTKLEDSAMYFCASSAGTTNTGELFFGEGSRLTVL.

This clone was detected once. The chain recombines TRBV7-9 with TRBJ1-2; 8 bases are shared with TRBD1. The CDR3 extends over 12 amino acids. CDR1 is SEHNR, CDR2 FQNEAQ, per germline (reference sequence). With 8 bases clipped from V and 8 bases from J, the junction kept 7 bases outside the gene matches. The CDR3 coding sequence is TGTGCCAGCCAGGGGCAGGGGGCGGGCTACACCTTC. It translates to CASQGQGAGYTF.

This sequence joins TRBV5-1 and TRBJ2-1; weak D call: TRBD1 (5 bases). Trimming removed 0 bases from V and 9 bases from J, with 13 bases in between. The CDR3 length is 14 residues. In germline, CDR1 is SGHRS, CDR2 YFSETQ. CDR3 DNA: TGCGCCAGCAGCTTGGACCAGGGTCTGGGTGAGCAGTTCTTC. Its protein is CASSLDQGLGEQFF.

The J gene is TRBJ2-7, the V gene TRBV5-1, with a possible D match to TRBD1 (6 bases). With 0 bases removed from V and 2 bases from J, the gap between germline ends came to 15 bases. CDR1 SGHRS and CDR2 YFSETQ come from the germline V gene. The CDR3 runs to 16 residues. The CDR3 sequence: CASSLVVGTITYEQYF. CDR3 DNA sequence: TGCGCCAGCAGCTTGGTCGTTGGGACAATTACCTACGAGCAGTACTTC.

The V gene is TRBV18, the J gene TRBJ2-6, with TRBD1 matching over 11 bases. Germline CDR1 and CDR2: KGHSH and LQKENI. Trimming removed 5 bases from V and 4 bases from J; junction bases left unmatched: 10. This CDR3 has 18 amino acids. CDR3 nucleotides: TGTGCCAGCTCAATGACCGGGACAGGGGGATTAGGGGCCAACGTCCTGACTTTC. Protein product: CASSMTGTGGLGANVLTF.

The V gene is TRBV2, the J gene TRBJ2-2, with 9 bases matching TRBD2. After removal of 8 bases from V and 0 bases from J, the junction contained 4 bases not matched to a gene. CDR1 is SNHLY, CDR2 FYNNEI, per germline. The CDR3 runs to 15 residues. CDR3 region: CASLRLAANTGELFF. The DNA of the CDR3 is TGTGCCAGCCTAAGACTAGCGGCGAACACCGGGGAGCTGTTTTTT.